The 18 T cell receptor beta chains below all came from one sample that was sequenced in a study of blood T cells in healthy people across ages. Next came a second PCR, run for about 6 to 11 cycles, which used a sample-barcoded 5' primer along with a J-beta primer mix. TCRdb fed the 5' RACE reads into MiXCR, producing one record per CDR3 protein. Of around 1,800,000 distinct CDR3 sequences listed, 35% to 50% were seen once; the top ten hold 20% to 25%. The sequenced sample consisted of blood. Source of these receptors: a human donor in good health.

V gene TRBV28 combines with J gene TRBJ2-7; TRBD2 agrees at 7 bases. Germline CDR1 reads MDHEN; CDR2 reads SYDVKM. V was clipped by 2 bases and J by 6 bases; unmatched bases: 7. The CDR3 has 14 residues. CDR3 in amino acids: CASSLRGETCEQYF. The CDR3 DNA sequence: TGTGCCAGCAGTTTACGGGGGGAGACCTGCGAGCAGTACTTC.

The rearrangement uses TRBV6-6 and TRBJ1-5; 9 positions match TRBD1. Losses at the gene ends were 4 bases for V and 5 bases for J; bases not matched to a gene: 3. Germline values: CDR1 MNHNY, CDR2 SVGAGI (reference sequence). This CDR3 is built from 14 residues. The CDR3 DNA reads TGTGCCAGCAGTTGGGACAGGGCAGATCAGCCCCAGCATTTT. It specifies CASSWDRADQPQHF.

This clonotype was recorded many times. The chain carries TRBV6-1 and TRBJ2-3, with D unclear. The CDR3 consists of 13 residues. Germline V gene sequence: CDR1 MNHNS, CDR2 SASEGT. Trimming cost V 1 base and J 0 bases, with 2 bases left between them. In nucleotides, the CDR3 is TGTGCCAGCAGTGAAGACAGCACAGATACGCAGTATTTT. Amino acids: CASSEDSTDTQYF.

The chain uses TRBV19 and TRBJ1-5, with D possibly matching TRBD1 (5 bases). The CDR3 has 14 residues. Germline-derived CDR1 and CDR2 are LNHDA and SQIVND (reference sequence). Trimming shortened V by 4 bases and J by 7 bases, and 14 bases separated the two germline ends. The CDR3 loop is CASSKGSSGQPQHF. In DNA, the CDR3 is TGTGCCAGTAGTAAGGGGTCCTCCGGACAGCCCCAGCATTTT. Full variable domain (remainder filled in from reference TRBV19 and TRBJ1-5): DGGITQSPKYLFRKEGQNVTLSCEQNLNHDAMYWYRQDPGQGLRLIYYSQIVNDFQKGDIAEGYSVSREKKESFPLTVTSAQKNPTAFYLCASSKGSSGQPQHFGDGTRLSIL.

V gene TRBV27 combines with J gene TRBJ2-7; 8 nucleotides match TRBD2. Germline V gene sequence: CDR1 MNHEY, CDR2 SMNVEV (reference sequence). V gave up 8 bases and J gave up 2 bases; unmatched junction bases: 14. CDR3 length equals 16 residues. The CDR3 spells CASSPPRVAGTYEQYF. Here the CDR3 DNA reads TGTGCCAGCTCCCCGCCTAGGGTAGCGGGGACCTACGAGCAGTACTTC.

This clonotype was found a few times. In DNA form, the CDR3 reads TGTGCCAGCAGTTTTACGTCCGGGGGGGGAGATACGCAGTATTTT. It translates to CASSFTSGGGDTQYF. V and J are TRBV12-3 or TRBV12-4 and TRBJ2-3, with 8 bases lining up with TRBD2. Trimming took 3 bases from V and 5 from J; bases not matched to a gene: 7. The CDR3 runs 15 residues.

This clonotype was picked up one time. The chain recombines TRBV9 with TRBJ2-5; TRBD1 matches at 8 bases. V lost 7 bases and J lost 6; bases outside the gene matches: 8. The CDR3 is 13 residues long. The germline V gene encodes CDR1 SGDLS and CDR2 YYNGEE. CDR3 residues: CASFGQGAKTQYF. The CDR3 DNA follows: TGTGCCAGCTTCGGGCAGGGGGCGAAGACCCAGTACTTC. Full variable domain (remainder filled in from reference TRBV9 and TRBJ2-5): DSGVTQTPKHLITATGQRVTLRCSPRSGDLSVYWYQQSLDQGLQFLIQYYNGEERAKGNILERFSAQQFPDLHSELNLSSLELGDSALYFCASFGQGAKTQYFGPGTRLLVL.

Regarding this clonotype: At one end, the junction sequence differs from germline, possibly due to a read error. This chain uses TRBV6-5 with TRBJ1-4, with D hard to call. This CDR3 contains 15 residues. Germline loops: CDR1 MNHEY, CDR2 SVGAGI. CDR3 in DNA: TGTGCCAGCAAATCGAGGTCCGGGCAGAATGAAAAACGGTTTTTT. This codes for CASKSRSGQNEKRFF.

The V and J genes are TRBV29-1 and TRBJ1-1; 7 bases line up with TRBD1. This CDR3 is 12 amino acids long. J gave up 11 bases and V 1 base, and 7 bases lay outside the gene matches. CDR1 and CDR2 from the germline V gene are SQVTM and ANQGSEA. The CDR3 loop is CSVEGGTVYAFF. The CDR3 region has the DNA TGCAGCGTTGAAGGGGGGACAGTGTATGCTTTCTTT.

The V and J genes are TRBV28 and TRBJ2-1; the D gene could be TRBD1 or TRBD2 (6 bases each). Per the germline V gene, CDR1 is MDHEN and CDR2 is SYDVKM. V lost 4 bases and J 3 bases, leaving 22 bases between the germline ends. The CDR3 loop spans 18 amino acids. As DNA, the CDR3 is TGTGCCAGCAGTTCCCTTTCTGGGGGGCAAGATATCTACAATGAGCAGTTCTTC. It specifies CASSSLSGGQDIYNEQFF.

At least ten counts were recorded for this clonotype. The gene calls are TRBV7-3 and TRBJ2-3, with 8 bases lining up with TRBD2. Per germline, CDR1 SGHTA and CDR2 FQGTGA. J was trimmed by 1 base and V by 6 bases; bases with no gene match: 6. The CDR3 totals 15 residues. The DNA for the CDR3 is TGTGCCAGCAGTCTCGCGGGGGGTCGCACAGATACGCAGTATTTT. This codes for CASSLAGGRTDTQYF.

The rearrangement links TRBV18 to TRBJ2-5, with 8 bases matching TRBD2. CDR1 and CDR2 from the germline V gene are KGHSH and LQKENI. With V trimmed by 6 bases and J by 5 bases, 8 bases remained unmatched. The length of the CDR3 is 14 residues. The CDR3 protein is CASSPAGGLETQYF. CDR3 in DNA: TGTGCCAGCTCTCCGGCGGGGGGCCTGGAGACCCAGTACTTC.

This clonotype was seen a single time. The chain is built from TRBV29-1 and TRBJ2-1, with 11 bases matching TRBD2. Germline assignment: CDR1 SQVTM and CDR2 ANQGSEA. The CDR3 runs 17 residues. The V and J ends lost 0 bases and 5 bases, in that order; junction bases with no gene match: 9. The CDR3 is CSVEDLRLAGGDNEQFF. The CDR3 region has the DNA TGCAGCGTTGAAGATCTTCGGCTAGCGGGGGGAGACAATGAGCAGTTCTTC.

The chain links TRBV29-1 to TRBJ2-4; the D call may be TRBD1 or TRBD2 (6 bases each). The assigned J gene may be wrong: the sequence end matches TRBJ2-7 better. The CDR3 loop spans 13 amino acids. CDR1 is SQVTM and CDR2 is ANQGSEA in the germline V gene. CDR3 residues: CSVVIGGNSEQYF. CDR3 coding DNA: TGCAGCGTTGTAATCGGGGGCAATTCCGAGCAGTACTTC.

J is TRBJ2-4 and V is TRBV6-2 or TRBV6-3; TRBD2 is a possible D gene (5 bases). Near its end, the DNA agrees better with TRBJ2-7, so the J call may be wrong. The germline CDR1 and CDR2 sequences are MNHEY and SVGEGT. The CDR3 contains 11 residues. The CDR3 sequence: CGTRGSYEQYF. CDR3 sequence (DNA): TGTGGGACGCGAGGGAGCTACGAGCAGTACTTC.

On this clonotype: The junction shows a germline mismatch at one end, possibly a read error. DNA of the CDR3: TGTGCCAGCAGTTACAGTGTGGCAAACTACGAGCAGTACTTT. Translating it yields CASSYSVANYEQYF. The chain combines TRBV6-5 with TRBJ2-7; D not certain. This CDR3 region has 14 residues. Germline V gene lookup returns CDR1 MNHEY and CDR2 SVGAGI.

This clonotype occurred a few times. The CDR3 region is CSALTNPDYNEQFF. CDR3 coding DNA: TGCAGTGCTCTCACCAACCCGGACTACAATGAGCAGTTCTTC. The rearrangement links TRBV20-1 to TRBJ2-1; D gene unclear. V gave up 5 bases and J gave up 3 bases, with 14 bases separating them. The germline V gene encodes CDR1 DFQATT and CDR2 SNEGSKA (reference sequence). This CDR3 comprises 14 residues.

V is TRBV4-3 and J is TRBJ1-1, with D tentatively TRBD1 (5 bases). Germline CDR1 LGHNA, CDR2 YSLEER. The CDR3 covers 17 residues. Trimming took off 0 bases at V and 5 bases at J, with 19 bases between the two ends. The CDR3 is CASSQDGGAGWGTEAFF. The CDR3 DNA reads TGCGCCAGCAGCCAAGATGGCGGGGCAGGGTGGGGAACTGAAGCTTTCTTT.